Listed here are 27 T cell receptor beta chains from one sample, sequenced in a study of blood T cells in healthy people across ages (dated by TCRdb to between 2014 and 2017). Receptor libraries were prepared by 5' RACE. These reads were obtained on an Illumina HiSeq 2500. A second 7 to 11 cycle PCR used a sample-barcoded 5' primer and a J-beta primer mix. TCRdb passed the public sequencing reads through fastp at Q25 and MiXCR, retaining productive beta sequences. Rows matching on CDR3 protein sequence are summarized as one entry with the most common DNA and genes. The sample table lists over a million distinct CDR3 sequences, over 35% of them with a count of one. The ten largest make up under 20% of the sample. Sequencing used blood. The source of these receptors is a woman aged 55-70 years in good health.

The genes are TRBV5-1 and TRBJ2-7, with 11 bases aligning to TRBD2. This CDR3 has 16 amino acids. V shed 4 bases and J 3 bases; nucleotides not matched to a gene: 9. In germline, CDR1 is SGHRS, CDR2 YFSETQ. The CDR3 sequence is CASSPSLAGGNYEQYF. The CDR3 DNA follows: TGCGCCAGCAGCCCTTCCTTAGCGGGGGGGAACTACGAGCAGTACTTC.

This clonotype was detected only a few times. V and J are TRBV13 and TRBJ2-5; D remains unclear. V shed 8 bases and J shed 1 base, with 8 bases lying between them. Germline V gene sequence: CDR1 PRHDT, CDR2 FYEKMQ (reference sequence). The CDR3 runs to 12 residues. The CDR3 bases are TGTGCCAGCGGCCAGGTCCAAGAGACCCAGTACTTC. It specifies CASGQVQETQYF.

V gene TRBV10-3 combines with J gene TRBJ2-3; D is ambiguous. Trimming stripped 4 bases from V and 3 bases from J, with 5 bases between. CDR3 length equals 12 residues. Per germline, CDR1 ENHRY and CDR2 SYGVKD. CDR3 residues: CAISVGTDTQYF. The DNA of the CDR3 is TGTGCCATCAGTGTCGGAACAGATACGCAGTATTTT.

Only a few counts were recorded for this clonotype. This rearrangement joins TRBV12-3 or TRBV12-4 to TRBJ1-5; D is uncertain. The CDR3 is 16 residues long. V gave up 0 bases and J gave up 6 bases, with 15 bases separating them. The CDR3 region has the DNA TGTGCCAGCAGTTTAGCGCGGCCCAGCGGAGGTCAGCCCCAGCATTTT. Residues: CASSLARPSGGQPQHF.

This clonotype turned up a few times. V and J are TRBV29-1 and TRBJ2-7; 8 bases map to TRBD1. The CDR3 is made up of 15 amino acids. J was trimmed by 3 bases and V by 6 bases; bases with no gene match: 13. Germline V lookup: CDR1 SQVTM, CDR2 ANQGSEA. The CDR3 loop is CSVTGGQGIVYEQYF. CDR3 DNA: TGCAGCGTGACCGGAGGACAGGGAATAGTCTACGAGCAGTACTTC.

This clonotype was detected only once. The rearrangement uses TRBV20-1 and TRBJ2-7; 15 nucleotides match TRBD2. Trimming at V came to 5 bases and at J to 0 bases, leaving 8 bases not matched to a gene. The CDR3 extends over 17 amino acids. CDR1 is DFQATT, CDR2 SNEGSKA, per germline (reference sequence). CDR3 bases: TGCAGTGCTCCCGGGACTAGCGGGAGGACCCGCTCCTACGAGCAGTACTTC. It translates to CSAPGTSGRTRSYEQYF.

The gene calls are TRBV7-2 and TRBJ2-7; 8 bases are a match to TRBD2. Germline V CDR1 and CDR2: SGHTA, FQGNSA. CDR3 size: 15 residues. The V gene end was trimmed by 10 bases and the J gene end by 3 bases; junction bases not matched to a gene: 14. CDR3 bases: TGTGCCACCTCCTTGACACTAGCGGCCAGCTACGAGCAGTACTTC. Translation gives CATSLTLAASYEQYF.

The chain uses TRBV2 and TRBJ1-5; D is ambiguous. This CDR3 contains 14 residues. The V gene's germline CDR1 is SNHLY and CDR2 FYNNEI. Trimming stripped 3 bases from V and 5 bases from J, with 11 bases between. The CDR3 region has the DNA TGTGCCAGCAGTGAGGACCCCGACTATCAGCCCCAGCATTTT. This gives the protein CASSEDPDYQPQHF.

The J gene is TRBJ2-1, the V gene TRBV4-2; D might be TRBD2 (5 bases). This CDR3 region has 12 residues. V shed 4 bases and J shed 8 bases, with 9 bases lying between them. Germline V lookup: CDR1 LGHNA, CDR2 YNFKEQ. The CDR3 loop reads CASSRNGDEQFF. The CDR3 DNA follows: TGTGCCAGCAGCCGGAACGGGGATGAGCAGTTCTTC.

The chain employs TRBV7-9 and TRBJ1-5; D possibly corresponds to TRBD1 (6 bases). Trimming removed 4 bases at V and 4 bases at J, with 17 bases between. The CDR3 covers 16 residues. Germline V lookup: CDR1 SEHNR, CDR2 FQNEAQ (reference sequence). DNA for the CDR3: TGTGCCAGCAGCTCCGAAGGGGGTCGAGGGAATCAGCCCCAGCATTTT. It yields the protein CASSSEGGRGNQPQHF. The whole variable domain, remainder taken from reference TRBV7-9 and TRBJ1-5, is DTGVSQNPRHKITKRGQNVTFRCDPISEHNRLYWYRQTLGQGPEFLTYFQNEAQLEKSRLLSDRFSAERPKGSFSTLEIQRTEQGDSAMYLCASSSEGGRGNQPQHFGDGTRLSIL.

This chain links TRBV7-9 with TRBJ1-5, with a possible D match to TRBD1 (5 bases). Germline values: CDR1 SEHNR, CDR2 FQNEAQ (reference sequence). This CDR3 is built from 16 residues. V lost 4 bases and J 5 bases, leaving 18 bases between the germline ends. Here the CDR3 reads CASSSLTSGRDQPQHF. For the CDR3, the DNA is TGTGCCAGCAGCTCCCTAACCTCAGGGAGGGATCAGCCCCAGCATTTT.

There are a few counts of this clonotype. CDR3 sequence reads: CSARTDEQYF. The CDR3 DNA is TGCAGTGCTAGGACGGACGAGCAGTACTTC. V gene TRBV20-1 combines with J gene TRBJ2-7; no definite D call. The CDR3 covers 10 residues. The V and J ends lost 3 bases and 5 bases respectively, with 5 bases between them. Looked up from germline, CDR1 is DFQATT and CDR2 is SNEGSKA (reference sequence).

The gene calls are TRBV3-1 and TRBJ2-3; 9 bases align to TRBD2. V dropped 2 bases and J dropped 3; count of bases not matched to a gene: 6. CDR1 and CDR2 (germline): LGHDT, YNNKEL (reference sequence). The CDR3 consists of 16 residues. The CDR3 here is CASSQIAGVGTDTQYF. The CDR3 DNA follows: TGTGCCAGCAGCCAAATAGCGGGAGTGGGTACAGATACGCAGTATTTT.

V is TRBV20-1 and J is TRBJ2-3; 12 nucleotides line up with TRBD2. The trim removed 5 bases at V and 4 bases at J, leaving 4 bases unmatched. The CDR3 has 14 residues. The germline V gene has CDR1 DFQATT and CDR2 SNEGSKA (reference sequence). The CDR3 DNA reads TGCAGTGCTTACCGACTAGCGGGAGCAGATACGCAGTATTTT. It is translated as CSAYRLAGADTQYF.

The chain carries TRBV6-2 or TRBV6-3 and TRBJ1-2; D is ambiguous. V gave up 5 bases and J gave up 6 bases, with 13 bases separating them. This CDR3 spans 13 amino acids. Per the germline V gene, CDR1 is MNHEY and CDR2 is SVGEGT. CDR3 in DNA: TGTGCCAGCAGTGATTCGATCAGTAATGGCTACACCTTC. It is translated as CASSDSISNGYTF.

This clonotype was seen at least ten times. The rearrangement joins TRBV29-1 to TRBJ2-1; D is undetermined. This CDR3 contains 11 residues. Germline assignment: CDR1 SQVTM and CDR2 ANQGSEA. Trimming removed 1 base at V and 10 bases at J, with 8 bases between. CDR3 sequence reads: CSVEAEVEQFF. DNA for the CDR3: TGCAGCGTTGAAGCCGAGGTGGAGCAGTTCTTC.

This clonotype was picked up a small number of times. The chain has TRBV6-6 and TRBJ1-1, with TRBD1 as a possible D gene (6 bases). V lost 7 bases to trimming and J lost 5 bases, with 17 bases between them. CDR1 is MNHNY and CDR2 is SVGAGI in the germline V gene (reference sequence). The CDR3 totals 14 residues. CDR3 coding DNA: TGTGCCAGCATCTACAAGGGGGGGAAGACTGAAGCTTTCTTT. It specifies CASIYKGGKTEAFF.

This chain links TRBV11-2 with TRBJ2-7; 7 bases fit TRBD1. The CDR3 runs 15 residues. The V segment lost 4 bases and the J segment 4 bases; nucleotides outside the gene matches: 10. Germline V gives CDR1 SGHAT, CDR2 FQNNGV. CDR3 residues: CASSSGYRGRYEQYF. The CDR3 DNA follows: TGTGCCAGCAGCTCTGGATACAGGGGAAGATACGAGCAGTACTTC.

The chain has TRBV10-3 and TRBJ2-1, with a tentative D call TRBD2 (5 bases). Trimming pared 0 bases from V and 7 bases from J, leaving 16 bases between. Per the germline V gene, CDR1 is ENHRY and CDR2 is SYGVKD. The CDR3 has 16 amino acids. The CDR3 reads CAISESSSGGDNEQFF. CDR3 nucleotides: TGTGCCATCAGTGAGTCGAGCTCCGGAGGAGATAATGAGCAGTTCTTC.

This clonotype was recorded many times. The chain joins TRBV4-1 to TRBJ2-7; maybe TRBD1 (5 bases). V lost 2 bases, J lost 4 bases, and 15 bases lay in between. The length of the CDR3 is 15 residues. Germline V lookup: CDR1 MGHRA, CDR2 YSYEKL. In DNA form, the CDR3 reads TGCGCCAGCAGCCAATTCGACAGTCCGATGTACGAGCAGTACTTC. Protein product: CASSQFDSPMYEQYF.

The chain carries TRBV12-3 or TRBV12-4 and TRBJ1-5, with D possibly being TRBD1 (6 bases). This CDR3 is 16 amino acids long. Deletions cut 3 bases from V and 6 bases from J, with 18 bases between. The CDR3 sequence is CASSFTPLGAGQPQHF. CDR3 in DNA: TGTGCCAGCAGTTTTACCCCTCTGGGGGCGGGTCAGCCCCAGCATTTT.

The chain is built from TRBV7-3 and TRBJ2-7, with 7 bases lining up with TRBD1. The CDR3 loop spans 15 amino acids. The germline V gene encodes CDR1 SGHTA and CDR2 FQGTGA. The J segment lost 2 bases and the V segment lost 8 bases, leaving 12 bases of the junction unmatched. The CDR3 coding sequence is TGTGCCAGCTCCCTCGGGCCACAGGGGACCTACGAGCAGTACTTC. It translates to CASSLGPQGTYEQYF.

The rearrangement uses TRBV21-1 and TRBJ2-1; the tabulated D call, TRBD1, remains unverified against the DNA. TRBV21-1 is a pseudogene locus. The CDR3 runs 13 residues. The CDR3 sequence: CASNGGWNNEQFF. As DNA, the CDR3 is TGTGCCAGCAACGGGGGTTGGAACAATGAGCAGTTCTTC.

This clonotype was counted a few times. The CDR3 DNA reads as TGCGCCAGCAGGGGCCTACTAGTTTCCGAGCAGTACTTC. Encoded protein: CASRGLLVSEQYF. The rearrangement links TRBV5-1 to TRBJ2-5, with D possibly being TRBD2 (5 bases). The DNA end favors TRBJ2-7, so the J call may be wrong. In germline, CDR1 is SGHRS, CDR2 YFSETQ. The CDR3 extends over 13 amino acids.

This clonotype was detected only a few times. The chain combines TRBV27 with TRBJ2-3; TRBD2 matches 8 bases. Germline loops: CDR1 MNHEY, CDR2 SMNVEV (reference sequence). The length of the CDR3 is 15 residues. Unmatched junction bases numbered 9, after V lost 4 bases and J lost 6 bases. In DNA, the CDR3 is TGTGCCAGCAGTTCACCGGGACTAGTGAGGGATACGCAGTATTTT. Translation gives CASSSPGLVRDTQYF.

The gene calls are TRBV3-1 and TRBJ1-1, with D possibly TRBD1 on 6 matching bases. CDR1 and CDR2 (germline): LGHDT, YNNKEL (reference sequence). This CDR3 contains 12 residues. V dropped 4 bases and J dropped 7 bases, with 10 bases sitting between them. CDR3 protein: CASSPGAYEAFF. DNA of the CDR3: TGTGCCAGCAGCCCGGGGGCCTATGAAGCTTTCTTT. The variable domain in full, with the rest retrieved from reference TRBV3-1 and TRBJ1-1, is DTAVSQTPKYLVTQMGNDKSIKCEQNLGHDTMYWYKQDSKKFLKIMFSYNNKELIINETVPNRFSPKSPDKAHLNLHINSLELGDSAVYFCASSPGAYEAFFGQGTRLTVV.

The gene calls are TRBV18 and TRBJ2-1; weak D call: TRBD2 (5 bases). V was pared by 7 bases and J by 4 bases, with 14 bases between. Germline V gene data show CDR1 as KGHSH and CDR2 as LQKENI. The CDR3 has 14 amino acids. The CDR3 coding sequence is TGTGCCAGCTTAGTAGCGAGGGATTACAATGAGCAGTTCTTC. This encodes CASLVARDYNEQFF.